The 6 T cell receptor beta chains in this list originate from one sample, sequenced in a study of blood T cell repertoires in COVID-19. The data were produced by immunoSEQ multiplex PCR, yet TCRdb's version contains in-frame clones alone and is incomplete. The sample has 280,000 or so clones; 85% to 90% are singletons. The specimen was PBMCs or T cells enriched from blood (not recorded which). These receptors were obtained from a woman in her 50s who had been exposed to COVID-19.

DNA of the CDR3: TGCGCCAGCAGTGTTTTGGACAAAGTAGCTTTCTTT. Protein: CASSVLDKVAFF. V gene TRBV10-2 combines with J gene TRBJ1-1; a possible D gene is TRBD1 (5 bases). CDR3 length: 12 residues. Germline V gene lookup returns CDR1 WSHSY and CDR2 SAAADI. With 4 bases removed from V and 10 bases from J, the gap between germline ends came to 13 bases.

The chain uses TRBV27 and TRBJ2-7, with 9 bases lining up with TRBD1. The ends lost 8 bases at V and 4 bases at J; junction bases unmatched: 6. Germline lookup yields CDR1 MNHEY and CDR2 SMNVEV (reference sequence). The CDR3 is 13 amino acids. The CDR3: CASSQGALYEQYF. Written as DNA, the CDR3 is TGTGCCAGCTCACAGGGGGCGCTGTACGAGCAGTACTTC.

The chain has TRBV5-1 and TRBJ2-1; TRBD2 agrees at 10 bases. The CDR3 length is 19 residues. The germline V gene has CDR1 SGHRS and CDR2 YFSETQ. Trimming took 0 bases from V and 4 from J; bases not matched to a gene: 13. The CDR3 DNA is TGCGCCAGCAGCTTGGCGGCAACGGCTAGCGGGGGTCTGTACAATGAGCAGTTCTTC. Translation gives CASSLAATASGGLYNEQFF.

This rearrangement joins TRBV12-5 to TRBJ2-3; TRBD2 is a possible D gene (5 bases). Germline V gene sequence: CDR1 LGHNT, CDR2 FRNRAP. The CDR3 totals 17 residues. V shed 0 bases and J shed 4 bases, with 17 bases lying between them. DNA of the CDR3: TGTGCTAGTGGTTTGGTAAGATCCGGGGTAGGGTCAGATACGCAGTATTTT. Residues: CASGLVRSGVGSDTQYF.

The chain carries TRBV2 and TRBJ2-1; D remains ambiguous. The germline gives CDR1 SNHLY, CDR2 FYNNEI. The ends were cut back, 4 bases at V and 0 bases at J, with 10 bases in the middle. The CDR3 extends over 15 amino acids. The CDR3 DNA reads TGTGCCAGCAGTGCTGAGGCCAGCTCCTACAATGAGCAGTTCTTC. Translated: CASSAEASSYNEQFF. Variable domain in full (rest from reference TRBV2 and TRBJ2-1): EPEVTQTPSHQVTQMGQEVILRCVPISNHLYFYWYRQILGQKVEFLVSFYNNEISEKSEIFDDQFSVERPDGSNFTLKIRSTKLEDSAMYFCASSAEASSYNEQFFGPGTRLTVL.

The J gene is TRBJ2-2, the V gene TRBV4-2, with D unclear. The germline V and J ends were trimmed by 1 base and 4 bases, with 7 bases remaining between them. Germline V CDR1 and CDR2: LGHNA, YNFKEQ. The CDR3 is 14 residues long. The CDR3 loop reads CASSQGRSTGELFF. DNA for the CDR3: TGTGCCAGCAGCCAAGGCCGGAGCACCGGGGAGCTGTTTTTT.